Listed here are 27 T cell receptor beta chains from one sample, sequenced in a study of T cells in Graves' hyperthyroidism and ophthalmopathy. Regions amplified from RNA transcripts were the TCR beta CDR3 regions. The HTBI primer set served for first-round RT-PCR of the TCR CDR3. TCRdb re-derived calls from the multiplex PCR reads in MiXCR, one entry per CDR3 protein. In the table there are around 530,000 distinct CDR3 sequences, about a sixth of which are singletons. The sequenced material came from blood. Receptors were obtained from a woman aged 18-29 years with Graves' ophthalmopathy.

The rearrangement joins TRBV2 to TRBJ2-2, with D uncertain. V was cut by 4 bases and J by 0 bases, with 12 bases left in between. The CDR3 spans 16 residues. The germline gives CDR1 SNHLY, CDR2 FYNNEI. The CDR3 nucleotides read TGTGCCAGCAGTGCTGGCGTATCCGCGAACACCGGGGAGCTGTTTTTT. Protein product: CASSAGVSANTGELFF.

The J gene is TRBJ2-1, the V gene TRBV20-1; 8 bases are a match to TRBD2. The CDR3 is 14 residues long. CDR1 DFQATT and CDR2 SNEGSKA come from the germline V gene (reference sequence). J gave up 8 bases and V 3 bases, and 9 bases lay outside the gene matches. The CDR3 reads CSASGRAFHDEQFF. Written as DNA, the CDR3 is TGCAGTGCTAGCGGGAGGGCGTTTCACGATGAGCAGTTCTTC.

The gene calls are TRBV7-9 and TRBJ1-3; TRBD1 might be the D (5 bases). CDR3 length: 16 amino acids. Germline V gives CDR1 SEHNR, CDR2 FQNEAQ (reference sequence). The V end lost 5 bases, the J end lost 0 bases, and 14 bases lay between the germline ends. The CDR3 here is CASSPGGSSSGNTIYF. The CDR3 bases are TGTGCCAGCAGCCCCGGGGGGTCCAGCTCTGGAAACACCATATATTTT.

This clonotype was detected ten times or more. The V gene is TRBV6-1, the J gene TRBJ1-1; the match to TRBD1 covers 8 bases. This CDR3 has 19 residues. V lost 5 bases and J lost 5; bases outside the gene matches: 22. Germline V CDR1 and CDR2: MNHNS, SASEGT. This CDR3 is CASSPRTGMVSTVRTEAFF. DNA for the CDR3: TGTGCCAGCAGTCCCCGGACAGGGATGGTATCAACGGTTCGAACTGAAGCTTTCTTT.

This clonotype occurred a few times. The rearrangement joins TRBV7-9 to TRBJ2-7; weak D call: TRBD1 (6 bases). The CDR3 covers 14 residues. Trimming pared 0 bases from V and 4 bases from J, leaving 10 bases between. Germline-derived CDR1 and CDR2 are SEHNR and FQNEAQ (reference sequence). Written as DNA, the CDR3 is TGTGCCAGCAGCTTAGCGAACCAGGGGTACGAGCAGTACTTC. Translation gives CASSLANQGYEQYF.

This clonotype was seen ten or more times. V and J are TRBV30 and TRBJ2-1; D uncertain. CDR3 length: 12 amino acids. V shed 4 bases and J shed 4 bases, with 8 bases lying between them. CDR1 and CDR2 from the germline V gene are GTSNPN and SVGIG (reference sequence). CDR3 in amino acids: CAWTGRYNEQFF. Written as DNA, the CDR3 is TGTGCCTGGACAGGACGATACAATGAGCAGTTCTTC. The full variable domain, completed using reference TRBV30 and TRBJ2-1, is SQTIHQWPATLVQPVGSPLSLECTVEGTSNPNLYWYRQAAGRGLQLLFYSVGIGQISSEVPQNLSASRPQDRQFILSSKKLLLSDSGFYLCAWTGRYNEQFFGPGTRLTVL.

This clonotype was seen a few times. The rearrangement links TRBV6-1 to TRBJ1-5; a possible D gene is TRBD1 (5 bases). The V end was cut by 7 bases, the J end by 2 bases, with 21 bases between. Looked up from germline, CDR1 is MNHNS and CDR2 is SASEGT. The length of the CDR3 is 17 residues. The CDR3 is CASTLTVSFGGNQPQHF. The CDR3 coding sequence is TGTGCCAGCACGCTGACAGTATCTTTTGGGGGCAATCAGCCCCAGCATTTT.

This clonotype was recorded at least ten times. CDR3 residues: CASSIYSGIVSYEQYF. The CDR3 bases are TGTGCCAGCAGTATCTATTCCGGGATCGTGTCCTACGAGCAGTACTTC. V is TRBV2 and J is TRBJ2-7, with D possibly being TRBD2 (5 bases). Trimming pared 5 bases from V and 1 base from J, leaving 18 bases between. This CDR3 has 16 amino acids. Germline V gene sequence: CDR1 SNHLY, CDR2 FYNNEI.

This clonotype was detected ten times or more. This chain links TRBV28 with TRBJ1-2, with TRBD1 identical over 7 bases. V dropped 5 bases and J dropped 5; count of bases not matched to a gene: 8. Germline V CDR1 and CDR2: MDHEN, SYDVKM. This CDR3 contains 14 residues. In DNA, the CDR3 is TGTGCCAGCAGTCGTAGGGACAGCCATTATGGCTACACCTTC. Its translation: CASSRRDSHYGYTF.

This chain uses TRBV7-3 with TRBJ2-1; 11 bases agree with TRBD1. V shed 3 bases and J 5 bases; nucleotides not matched to a gene: 6. CDR1 SGHTA and CDR2 FQGTGA come from the germline V gene. The CDR3 has 16 residues. In DNA form, the CDR3 reads TGTGCCAGCAGCTTTCCGGGACAGGGGGGCCACAATGAGCAGTTCTTC. This encodes CASSFPGQGGHNEQFF.

J is TRBJ1-4 and V is TRBV19, with 7 bases identical to TRBD1. Trimming at V came to 4 bases and at J to 7 bases, leaving 12 bases not matched to a gene. The CDR3 is 16 amino acids. Germline values: CDR1 LNHDA, CDR2 SQIVND (reference sequence). The chain's CDR3 is CASSTETGAIGEKLFF. DNA of the CDR3: TGTGCCAGTAGTACCGAAACAGGGGCGATAGGTGAAAAACTGTTTTTT.

This chain's CDR3 is CSASPVLSDTQYF. In DNA, the CDR3 is TGCAGCGCCTCCCCGGTATTGTCAGATACGCAGTATTTT. The chain couples TRBV29-1 to TRBJ2-3, with D unclear. The CDR3 contains 13 residues. CDR1 is SQVTM and CDR2 is ANQGSEA in the germline V gene. Trimming shortened V by 7 bases and J by 4 bases, and 15 bases separated the two germline ends.

The V and J genes are TRBV20-1 and TRBJ1-2; the match to TRBD1 covers 8 bases. From germline, CDR1 is DFQATT and CDR2 SNEGSKA (reference sequence). V was clipped by 3 bases and J by 4 bases; unmatched bases: 4. This CDR3 is built from 13 residues. The CDR3 spells CSASSGGGYGYTF. CDR3 bases: TGCAGTGCTAGCTCAGGGGGCGGCTATGGCTACACCTTC.

V usage is TRBV7-2 and J usage is TRBJ2-7, with 15 nucleotides matching TRBD2. CDR3 size: 19 residues. CDR1 SGHTA and CDR2 FQGNSA come from the germline V gene. The V and J ends lost 11 bases and 3 bases, in that order; junction bases with no gene match: 20. The CDR3: CAWSDAGLAGGPIIYEQYF. In nucleotides, the CDR3 is TGTGCCTGGAGTGATGCCGGACTAGCGGGAGGGCCGATTATCTACGAGCAGTACTTC.

Many counts were recorded for this clonotype. V gene TRBV3-1 combines with J gene TRBJ1-1; D uncertain. V shed 4 bases and J shed 4 bases, with 19 bases lying between them. The CDR3 has 16 residues. Germline V gene data show CDR1 as LGHDT and CDR2 as YNNKEL (reference sequence). CDR3 coding DNA: TGTGCCAGCAGCCCAGATACCGGACTGTATGGCACTGAAGCTTTCTTT. It encodes CASSPDTGLYGTEAFF.

The chain joins TRBV7-9 to TRBJ2-1; the D gene is possibly TRBD2 (5 bases). The CDR3 consists of 15 residues. The V gene lost 5 bases and the J gene lost 8 bases, with 19 bases spanning the gap. CDR1 is SEHNR and CDR2 is FQNEAQ in the germline V gene (reference sequence). This chain's CDR3 is CASSPYRGFRDEQFF. CDR3 nucleotides: TGTGCCAGCAGCCCATATCGGGGATTCAGAGATGAGCAGTTCTTC.

This clonotype was counted only a few times. The gene calls are TRBV9 and TRBJ1-1; D possibly corresponds to TRBD1 (6 bases). The CDR3 is made up of 15 amino acids. Germline CDR1 is SGDLS and CDR2 is YYNGEE. V was trimmed by 0 bases and J by 4 bases, leaving 13 bases between them. The CDR3 nucleotides are TGTGCCAGCAGCGTAGGAACAGGGTGGAGCACTGAAGCTTTCTTT. Its translation: CASSVGTGWSTEAFF.

This clonotype was recorded many times. The rearrangement uses TRBV10-2 and TRBJ2-3; D gene ambiguous. Trimming took off 4 bases at V and 3 bases at J, with 11 bases between the two ends. This CDR3 has 14 amino acids. Germline assignment: CDR1 WSHSY and CDR2 SAAADI. The chain's CDR3 is CASSASSLTDTQYF. In nucleotides, the CDR3 is TGCGCCAGCAGTGCCTCCTCCCTGACAGATACGCAGTATTTT.

V usage is TRBV7-2 and J usage is TRBJ2-2; 10 positions agree with TRBD1. V was clipped by 5 bases and J by 8 bases; unmatched bases: 5. The CDR3 sequence is 14 residues long. Per the germline V gene, CDR1 is SGHTA and CDR2 is FQGNSA. CDR3 residues: CASSGQGGWGELFF. The DNA for the CDR3 is TGTGCCAGCAGCGGACAGGGGGGGTGGGGGGAGCTGTTTTTT.

The chain couples TRBV7-2 to TRBJ1-6; TRBD1 might be the D (5 bases). Trimming took off 5 bases at V and 7 bases at J, with 15 bases between the two ends. The germline CDR1 and CDR2 sequences are SGHTA and FQGNSA. This CDR3 is 15 amino acids long. CDR3: CASSLQAFANSPLHF. The CDR3 nucleotides read TGTGCCAGCAGCCTACAGGCGTTTGCGAATTCACCCCTCCACTTT.

The chain links TRBV29-1 to TRBJ1-4; TRBD1 matches at 7 bases. Per germline, CDR1 SQVTM and CDR2 ANQGSEA. V dropped 7 bases and J dropped 8; count of bases not matched to a gene: 10. This CDR3 has 13 amino acids. CDR3 nucleotides: TGCAGCGGCGGGAGGGACAGCGGAGAAAAACTGTTTTTT. Its translation is CSGGRDSGEKLFF.

This clonotype occurred a few times. This sequence joins TRBV6-1 and TRBJ1-1; perhaps TRBD1 as D (6 bases). There are 12 residues in the CDR3. Looked up from germline, CDR1 is MNHNS and CDR2 is SASEGT. Trimming stripped 5 bases from V and 7 bases from J, with 11 bases between. CDR3 bases: TGTGCCAGCAGTACAGGGTACGGTGAAGCTTTCTTT. This sequence encodes CASSTGYGEAFF.

This clonotype was detected ten times or more. The chain joins TRBV20-1 to TRBJ2-2; 9 bases line up with TRBD2. Germline V gene sequence: CDR1 DFQATT, CDR2 SNEGSKA (reference sequence). The CDR3 totals 14 residues. The junction had 8 bases not matched to a gene; V was cut back by 5 bases and J by 7 bases. The CDR3 loop reads CSAALAGASGELFF. CDR3 coding DNA: TGCAGTGCTGCCTTAGCGGGAGCTAGCGGGGAGCTGTTTTTT.

V gene TRBV27 combines with J gene TRBJ1-2; unclear D gene. Trimming pared 0 bases from V and 6 bases from J, leaving 8 bases between. Germline loops: CDR1 MNHEY, CDR2 SMNVEV (reference sequence). The CDR3 contains 13 residues. In DNA form, the CDR3 reads TGTGCCAGCAGTTTATCGTCCAGGAATGGCTACACCTTC. Amino acids: CASSLSSRNGYTF.

The V gene is TRBV6-2 or TRBV6-3, the J gene TRBJ2-2; TRBD2 is a possible D gene (7 bases). The CDR3 loop spans 17 amino acids. V was trimmed by 7 bases and J by 5 bases, leaving 23 bases between them. CDR1 MNHEY and CDR2 SVGEGT come from the germline V gene. The CDR3 spells CASKDLGGDTYTGELFF. As DNA, the CDR3 is TGTGCCAGCAAAGACTTGGGGGGGGACACCTATACCGGGGAGCTGTTTTTT.

In this sample, this clonotype turned up many times. The chain uses TRBV18 and TRBJ1-2; D call uncertain. V was clipped by 4 bases and J by 1 base, with 10 bases between them. Germline values: CDR1 KGHSH, CDR2 LQKENI. The CDR3 extends over 14 amino acids. In nucleotides, the CDR3 is TGTGCCAGCTCACTCAACGCCATTAACTATGGCTACACCTTC. This gives the protein CASSLNAINYGYTF.

This clonotype was recorded many times. At one end, the junction sequence differs from germline, possibly due to a read error. The chain links TRBV6-1 to TRBJ2-1; 9 positions match TRBD2. CDR1 is MNHNS, CDR2 SASEGT, per germline. The CDR3 length is 15 residues. CDR3 residues: CASSKAGGRDNEQFF. CDR3 sequence (DNA): TGTGCCAGCAGTAAAGCGGGGGGCAGGGACAATGAGCAGTTCTTC.